Sequencing of this T cell receptor (beta chain) was carried out in a study of beta chain features in type 1 diabetes. A word on this clone: Other DNA sequences from this sample encode an identical CDR3 as well.

The study reverse transcribed the entire isolated RNA, so it sequenced expressed TCRB transcripts. Data came from immunoSEQ multiplex PCR; TCRdb stores just in-frame clones and leaves some out. The table records about 180,000 clones, about 13% of them present only once. This CDR3 has 14 residues. J was trimmed by 0 bases and V by 0 bases; bases with no gene match: 0. Germline V gene data show CDR1 as GTSNPN and CDR2 as SVGIG (reference sequence). The source is a woman between 18 and 30 years old in good health. Sequencing used central memory CD4+ T cells from blood. The chain combines TRBV30 with TRBJ2-3, with 7 bases fitting TRBD2. The CDR3 here is CAWSVGGSTDTQYF. As DNA, the CDR3 is TGTGCCTGGAGTGTGGGGGGGAGCACAGATACGCAGTATTTT.